This TCR beta chain emerged from a study of blood T cell repertoires in COVID-19 (dated by TCRdb to about 2020). With respect to the entire study: The collaborator samples originated in the United States, Italy and Spain and spanned the acute and convalescent phases of COVID-19. The samples were drawn from the first 160 participants of the ongoing ImmuneRACE study and from 1,200 or so subjects provided by 6 global collaborators. Deeply sampled blood TCRbeta repertoires from subjects exposed to, actively infected with, or recovered from COVID-19 were included in the dataset. Where available, HLA class I and class II types were obtained from metadata supplied by the sample provider rather than from assay-based typing. The material from the prospective study consisted of cDNA or gDNA derived from T cells, B-cell-depleted T cells, or PBMCs. A freely available public database, intended as a resource for researchers studying the immune response to SARS-CoV-2, is where the repertoires were released. Nearly every sample came with metadata listing a de-identified subject ID, COVID-19 status, age in years and sex.

Sequences GTSNPN (CDR1) and SVGIG (CDR2) are obtained from the germline V gene (reference sequence). A distance of 13 bases separates the germline ends of V and J, which lose 4 bases and 3 bases respectively. From its cysteine to its phenylalanine, the CDR3 spans 15 amino acids. Only the CDR3 region is kept as DNA, spanning 45 bases read in frame from base 1. Summary of the overall study and its limitations: Clinical and demographic metadata were provided uncurated, with the amount varying by source and participant.

This clone showed up just a few times. Its cognate antigen has yet to be identified. No qualities accompany the bases; no much larger clone lies one base away. TCRbeta CDR3 regions were amplified from genomic DNA using the immunoSEQ Assay, a bias-controlled multiplex PCR. Per the authors' processing: Within the assay, amplification of reference gene primers was used to estimate how many nucleated cells each sample contained. Sequence reads were collapsed and filtered to measure the absolute abundance of every unique TCRbeta CDR3 rearrangement. For each sample, productive Simpson clonality was calculated by taking the square root of Simpson's diversity index across productive rearrangements. Sourced from immuneACCESS, this table was stored by TCRdb with only in-frame sequences that have V and J called. A share of the clones is absent; for the studies checked, an unresolved V gene accounts for under half, and the remainder has no known explanation. From that table come the V and J calls and clone size; the DNA was used to work out D and trimming. The sample records 200,000 or so clones, 65% to 85% of which are singletons. Approximately 2.5% of the sample lies in the top ten.

Each collaborating institution followed its own protocols to collect whole blood in K2EDTA tubes. For TCRbeta analysis, collaborator samples were shipped as frozen whole blood, as isolated PBMCs, or as DNA extracted from either sample type. The sample was peripheral blood. The receptor chain draws on TRBV30 and TRBJ1-6; the D gene is possibly TRBD1, with 6 bases matching. The origin of this receptor is a woman between 55 and 75 years old with acute or convalescent COVID-19. The CDR3 in this case is CAWTSSDSYNSPLHF. The DNA sequence is TGTGCCTGGACCTCGTCGGACAGCTATAATTCACCCCTCCACTTT. Outside the CDR3, residues come from the reference TRBV30 and TRBJ1-6 proteins, so the full variable domain is: SQTIHQWPATLVQPVGSPLSLECTVEGTSNPNLYWYRQAAGRGLQLLFYSVGIGQISSEVPQNLSASRPQDRQFILSSKKLLLSDSGFYLCAWTSSDSYNSPLHFGNGTRLTVT.